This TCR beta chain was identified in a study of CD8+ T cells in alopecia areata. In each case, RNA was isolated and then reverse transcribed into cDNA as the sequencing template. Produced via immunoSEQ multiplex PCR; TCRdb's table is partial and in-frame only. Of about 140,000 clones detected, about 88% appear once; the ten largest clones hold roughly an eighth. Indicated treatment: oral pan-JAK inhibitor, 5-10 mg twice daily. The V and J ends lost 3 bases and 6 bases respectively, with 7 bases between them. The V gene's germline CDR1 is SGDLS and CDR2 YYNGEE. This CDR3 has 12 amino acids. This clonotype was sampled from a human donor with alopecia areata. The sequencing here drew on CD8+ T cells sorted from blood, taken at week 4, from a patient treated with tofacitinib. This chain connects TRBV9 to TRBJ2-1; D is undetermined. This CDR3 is CASSEPVNEQFF. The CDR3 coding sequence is TGTGCCAGCAGCGAGCCAGTCAATGAGCAGTTCTTC.